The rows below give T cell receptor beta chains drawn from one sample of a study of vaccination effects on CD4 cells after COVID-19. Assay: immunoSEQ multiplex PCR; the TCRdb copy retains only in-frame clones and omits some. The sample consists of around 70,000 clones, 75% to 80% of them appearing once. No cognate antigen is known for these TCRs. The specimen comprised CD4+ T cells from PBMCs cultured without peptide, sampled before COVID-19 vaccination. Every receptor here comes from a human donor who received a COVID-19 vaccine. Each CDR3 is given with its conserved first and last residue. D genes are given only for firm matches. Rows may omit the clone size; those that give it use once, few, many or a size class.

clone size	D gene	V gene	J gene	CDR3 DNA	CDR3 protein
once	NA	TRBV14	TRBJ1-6	TGTGCCAGCAGCCAAGCAACAGGATATAATTCACCCCTCCACTTT	CASSQATGYNSPLHF
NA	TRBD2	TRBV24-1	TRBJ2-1	TGTGCCACCAGTGACCGTAGCGGGGGGCAAAACAATGAGCAGTTCTTC	CATSDRSGGQNNEQFF
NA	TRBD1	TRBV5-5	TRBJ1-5	TGTGCCAGCAGCTACGACAGGGGGAATCGTCAGCCCCAGCATTTT	CASSYDRGNRQPQHF
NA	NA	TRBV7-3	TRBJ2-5	TGTGCCAGCAGCCGTGACAGGAATGGAGAGACCCAGTACTTC	CASSRDRNGETQYF
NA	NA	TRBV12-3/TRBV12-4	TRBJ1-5	TGTGCCAGCAGGAGAAGCAATCAGCCCCAGCATTTT	CASRRSNQPQHF
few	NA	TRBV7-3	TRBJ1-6	TGTGCCAGCAGCTTGGGGGGACGAAAGGACAATTCACCCCTCCACTTT	CASSLGGRKDNSPLHF
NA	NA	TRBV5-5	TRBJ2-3	TGTGCCAGCAGCTTGGGCGTGGGGTCGGCAGATACGCAGTATTTT	CASSLGVGSADTQYF
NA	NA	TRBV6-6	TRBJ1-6	TGTGCCAGCGGGAGGGGGGGCGTCTATAATTCACCCCTCCACTTT	CASGRGGVYNSPLHF
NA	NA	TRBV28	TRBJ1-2	TGTGCCAGCAGCCCCAGTGACTATGGCTACACCTTC	CASSPSDYGYTF
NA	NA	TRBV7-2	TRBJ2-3	TGTGCCAGCAGCTTAGCTGGGGCCCCCACAGATACGCAGTATTTT	CASSLAGAPTDTQYF
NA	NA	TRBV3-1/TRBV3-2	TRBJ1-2	TGTGCCAGCAGCCAAGACTCTTTCCGAGGCTACACCTTC	CASSQDSFRGYTF
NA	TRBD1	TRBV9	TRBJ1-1	TGTGCCAGCAGCGGGACAGGGACCACTGAAGCTTTCTTT	CASSGTGTTEAFF
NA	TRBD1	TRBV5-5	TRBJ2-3	TGTGCCAGCAGCTTGATACAGGGGGTCCGCGCAGATACGCAGTATTTT	CASSLIQGVRADTQYF